Each of the 12 T cell receptor beta chains below was sequenced from the same sample in a study of cytotoxic CD8 clonotypes in ibrutinib-treated CLL. Sequenced by immunoSEQ multiplex PCR; TCRdb stores in-frame clones only, minus some. The table lists about 200,000 clones, roughly 72% of them singletons. Sample: PBMCs, taken after 24 months of ibrutinib treatment. All receptors come from a human donor with chronic lymphocytic leukemia.

V gene TRBV28 combines with J gene TRBJ2-1, with 13 bases aligning to TRBD2. J lost 2 bases, V lost 2 bases, and 6 bases had no gene match. CDR1 is MDHEN, CDR2 SYDVKM, per germline. The CDR3 consists of 18 residues. The CDR3 here is CASSLGILAGGPYNEQFF. The DNA for the CDR3 is TGTGCCAGCAGTTTAGGTATACTAGCGGGAGGGCCCTACAATGAGCAGTTCTTC.

The rearrangement links TRBV7-9 to TRBJ2-5; TRBD2 matches 8 bases. V gave up 2 bases and J gave up 5 bases; unmatched junction bases: 7. The CDR3 is 15 residues long. CDR1 SEHNR and CDR2 FQNEAQ come from the germline V gene (reference sequence). The CDR3 coding sequence is TGTGCCAGCAGCTTACTAGGGACTAGGGGGGAGACCCAGTACTTC. Translated: CASSLLGTRGETQYF.

The rearrangement links TRBV7-6 to TRBJ1-2; unclear D gene. Per the germline V gene, CDR1 is SGHVS and CDR2 is FNYEAQ. The CDR3 runs 13 residues. Trimming left V 0 bases short and J 2 bases short, with 4 bases between. CDR3 coding DNA: TGTGCCAGCAGCTTAGCCGAAAACTATGGCTACACCTTC. Its translation: CASSLAENYGYTF.

This chain joins TRBV7-2 and TRBJ2-1; D not certain. Germline V gives CDR1 SGHTA, CDR2 FQGNSA. The CDR3 is 12 residues long. V was pared by 5 bases and J by 10 bases, with 12 bases between. The CDR3 loop reads CASSPPAREQFF. The DNA of the CDR3 is TGTGCCAGCAGCCCCCCAGCGAGAGAGCAGTTCTTC.

This clone was picked up a small number of times. The chain joins TRBV7-9 to TRBJ2-1; D unclear. V was cut by 0 bases and J by 6 bases, with 3 bases left in between. The CDR3 runs 12 residues. Per germline, CDR1 SEHNR and CDR2 FQNEAQ (reference sequence). The CDR3 is CASSLAFNEQFF. For the CDR3, the DNA is TGTGCCAGCAGCTTAGCCTTCAATGAGCAGTTCTTC.

This rearrangement joins TRBV4-3 to TRBJ1-4, with 9 positions matching TRBD1. V was pared by 0 bases and J by 6 bases, with 11 bases of the junction left unmatched. This CDR3 region has 18 residues. The germline gives CDR1 LGHNA, CDR2 YSLEER. The CDR3, as DNA: TGCGCCAGCAGCCAAGAGGCACAATTCCGGGACAGGGATGAAAAACTGTTTTTT. It yields the protein CASSQEAQFRDRDEKLFF.

This rearrangement joins TRBV9 to TRBJ2-6; D remains unclear. The CDR3 covers 17 residues. Germline V lookup: CDR1 SGDLS, CDR2 YYNGEE. V was cut by 4 bases and J by 0 bases, with 14 bases left in between. CDR3 residues: CASSPFAAFSGANVLTF. The CDR3 region has the DNA TGTGCCAGCAGCCCTTTTGCCGCCTTCTCTGGGGCCAACGTCCTGACTTTC.

This clone was seen only once. The chain has TRBV10-3 and TRBJ2-2; TRBD2 matches at 14 bases. The CDR3 is 17 residues long. Germline CDR1 reads ENHRY; CDR2 reads SYGVKD. V shed 2 bases and J 4 bases; nucleotides not matched to a gene: 3. This chain's CDR3 is CAISERGLAGVTGELFF. The CDR3 region has the DNA TGTGCCATCAGTGAGAGGGGACTAGCGGGAGTCACCGGGGAGCTGTTTTTT.

In this sample, this clone turned up a few times. The rearrangement links TRBV11-2 to TRBJ2-3; D perhaps matches TRBD2 (6 bases). The CDR3 spans 15 residues. The germline V gene has CDR1 SGHAT and CDR2 FQNNGV. The V end was cut by 5 bases, the J end by 0 bases, with 12 bases between. The DNA for the CDR3 is TGTGCCAGCAGCCTCTCCGGGACTAGCACAGATACGCAGTATTTT. Encoded protein: CASSLSGTSTDTQYF.

The chain combines TRBV11-3 with TRBJ1-1; a weak D match, TRBD1 (5 bases). This CDR3 contains 14 residues. The V and J ends lost 4 bases and 2 bases respectively, with 11 bases between them. Germline CDR1 and CDR2: SGHNT and YENEEA. The CDR3 protein is CASSSGTGNTEAFF. CDR3 bases: TGTGCCAGCAGCTCGGGGACGGGTAACACTGAAGCTTTCTTT.

Worth noting for this clone: A junction boundary mismatches the germline segment, possibly from a read error. CDR3 region: CASSLQVPIF. The CDR3 DNA reads TGTGCCAGCAGCCTTCAGGTCCCGATCTTT. This chain uses TRBV6-1 with TRBJ1-1; no firm D call. Germline-derived CDR1 and CDR2 are MNHNS and SASEGT. The CDR3 length is 10 residues.

This chain uses TRBV5-1 with TRBJ2-7, with unresolved D. V gave up 0 bases and J gave up 4 bases, with 8 bases separating them. This CDR3 has 13 residues. The germline CDR1 and CDR2 sequences are SGHRS and YFSETQ. CDR3 loop: CASSLVPNYEQYF. The DNA of the CDR3 is TGCGCCAGCAGCTTGGTACCGAATTACGAGCAGTACTTC. The whole variable domain, filled in from reference TRBV5-1 and TRBJ2-7, reads KAGVTQTPRYLIKTRGQQVTLSCSPISGHRSVSWYQQTPGQGLQFLFEYFSETQRNKGNFPGRFSGRQFSNSRSEMNVSTLELGDSALYLCASSLVPNYEQYFGPGTRLTVT.